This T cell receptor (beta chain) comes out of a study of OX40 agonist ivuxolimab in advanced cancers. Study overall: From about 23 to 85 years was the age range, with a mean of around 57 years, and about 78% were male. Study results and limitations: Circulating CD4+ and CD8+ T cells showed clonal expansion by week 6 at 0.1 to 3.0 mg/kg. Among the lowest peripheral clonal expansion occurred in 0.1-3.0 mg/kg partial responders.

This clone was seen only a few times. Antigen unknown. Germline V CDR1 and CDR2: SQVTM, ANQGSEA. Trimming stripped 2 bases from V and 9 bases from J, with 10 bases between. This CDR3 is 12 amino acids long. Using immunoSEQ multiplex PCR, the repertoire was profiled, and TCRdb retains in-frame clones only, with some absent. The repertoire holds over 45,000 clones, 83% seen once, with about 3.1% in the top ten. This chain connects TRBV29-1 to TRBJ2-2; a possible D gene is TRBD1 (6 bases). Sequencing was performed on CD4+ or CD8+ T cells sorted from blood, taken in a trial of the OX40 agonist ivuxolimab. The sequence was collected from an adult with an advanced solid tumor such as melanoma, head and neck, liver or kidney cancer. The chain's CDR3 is CSVESGGRELFF. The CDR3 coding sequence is TGCAGCGTTGAATCTGGGGGCAGGGAGCTGTTTTTT.